Each of the 24 T cell receptor beta chains below was sequenced from the same sample in a study of cytomegalovirus exposure and HLA in healthy donors. Primers included in the PCR were 60 Vbeta and 13 Jbeta primers. Only in-frame clones appear in the TCRdb table, and some are missing; sequencing was by immunoSEQ multiplex PCR. The table has about 140,000 clones, over 70% seen once. Material: PBMCs. The receptors originated from a male donor in good health and CMV-seronegative.

This rearrangement joins TRBV5-4 to TRBJ1-4, with 8 positions matching TRBD1. V lost 3 bases to trimming and J lost 5 bases; unmatched junction nucleotides: 6. This CDR3 has 15 residues. Germline V gives CDR1 SGHNT, CDR2 YYREEE (reference sequence). The CDR3 DNA sequence: TGTGCCAGCAGCTACCGGACAGGGCGGAATGAAAAACTGTTTTTT. Its protein product is CASSYRTGRNEKLFF.

The V and J genes are TRBV4-1 and TRBJ1-1; no definite D call. Trimming pared 0 bases from V and 4 bases from J, leaving 12 bases between. Germline V gene lookup returns CDR1 MGHRA and CDR2 YSYEKL. There are 15 residues in the CDR3. As DNA, the CDR3 is TGCGCCAGCAGCCAAGATGGAGACCTGGGCACTGAAGCTTTCTTT. Protein product: CASSQDGDLGTEAFF.

The rearrangement uses TRBV5-4 and TRBJ1-2; no clear D. The germline gives CDR1 SGHNT, CDR2 YYREEE (reference sequence). V shed 3 bases and J shed 4 bases, with 10 bases lying between them. The CDR3 consists of 13 residues. This CDR3 reads CASSSFQVYGYTF. CDR3 DNA: TGTGCCAGCAGCTCGTTCCAGGTCTATGGCTACACCTTC.

The rearrangement links TRBV29-1 to TRBJ1-3; perhaps TRBD1 as D (6 bases). The CDR3 extends over 14 amino acids. V lost 4 bases and J 1 base, leaving 11 bases between the germline ends. Germline CDR1 SQVTM, CDR2 ANQGSEA. CDR3 residues: CSVAVTGSGNTIYF. The CDR3, as DNA: TGCAGCGTTGCGGTCACAGGGTCTGGAAACACCATATATTTT. The full variable domain, completed using reference TRBV29-1 and TRBJ1-3, is SAVISQKPSRDICQRGTSLTIQCQVDSQVTMMFWYRQQPGQSLTLIATANQGSEATYESGFVIDKFPISRPNLTFSTLTVSNMSPEDSSIYLCSVAVTGSGNTIYFGEGSWLTVV.

The rearrangement uses TRBV29-1 and TRBJ1-4; a weak D match, TRBD1 (5 bases). V was shortened by 0 bases and J by 7 bases, with 18 bases between the two germline ends. From germline, CDR1 is SQVTM and CDR2 ANQGSEA. The CDR3 runs 16 residues. The CDR3, as DNA: TGCAGCGTTGAAGACCCGACGGGGGGGGATGGTGAAAAACTGTTTTTT. Translating it yields CSVEDPTGGDGEKLFF.

The rearrangement joins TRBV5-6 to TRBJ1-2; the D is unclear. The V gene's germline CDR1 is SGHDT and CDR2 YYEEEE. The CDR3 spans 15 residues. V gave up 4 bases and J gave up 3 bases, with 16 bases separating them. CDR3: CASSPGPRQHYGYTF. The CDR3 nucleotides read TGTGCCAGCAGCCCCGGCCCGAGGCAACACTATGGCTACACCTTC.

The rearrangement uses TRBV7-9 and TRBJ2-5; D uncertain. The germline V and J ends were trimmed by 5 bases and 1 base, with 8 bases remaining between them. The CDR3 has 13 amino acids. Germline assignment: CDR1 SEHNR and CDR2 FQNEAQ (reference sequence). The CDR3 DNA is TGTGCCAGCAGCATAGGAGTCCAAGAGACCCAGTACTTC. This translates into CASSIGVQETQYF.

This chain uses TRBV7-9 with TRBJ2-1; 11 nucleotides agree with TRBD2. With V trimmed by 6 bases and J by 1 base, 5 bases remained unmatched. The CDR3 has 16 amino acids. Germline V gives CDR1 SEHNR, CDR2 FQNEAQ (reference sequence). CDR3 bases: TGTGCCAGCAGTACTACTAGCGGGGGATCCTACAATGAGCAGTTCTTC. The encoded protein is CASSTTSGGSYNEQFF. Full variable domain (outside the CDR3, taken from reference TRBV7-9 and TRBJ2-1): DTGVSQNPRHKITKRGQNVTFRCDPISEHNRLYWYRQTLGQGPEFLTYFQNEAQLEKSRLLSDRFSAERPKGSFSTLEIQRTEQGDSAMYLCASSTTSGGSYNEQFFGPGTRLTVL.

This clone was recorded a few times. The rearrangement links TRBV29-1 to TRBJ2-7; weak D call: TRBD2 (5 bases). This CDR3 is 13 amino acids long. CDR1 is SQVTM and CDR2 is ANQGSEA in the germline V gene. Trimming removed 7 bases at V and 0 bases at J, with 13 bases between. CDR3 residues: CSAKRSSSYEQYF. The CDR3 region has the DNA TGCAGCGCCAAGCGGTCCTCCTCCTACGAGCAGTACTTC.

CDR3 sequence (DNA): TGCGCCAGCAGCCAAGATCGCGCGGAGGCCTACGAGCAGTACTTC. This gives the protein CASSQDRAEAYEQYF. The rearrangement uses TRBV4-3 and TRBJ2-7, with D maybe TRBD2 (5 bases). Germline lookup yields CDR1 LGHNA and CDR2 YSLEER. This CDR3 comprises 15 residues. V was pared by 0 bases and J by 2 bases, with 11 bases between.

This clone was detected once. This chain connects TRBV4-3 to TRBJ2-1; tentatively, D is TRBD1 (7 bases). Trimming pared 1 base from V and 3 bases from J, leaving 10 bases between. Germline V gene data show CDR1 as LGHNA and CDR2 as YSLEER. The CDR3 is 15 amino acids. The CDR3 region has the DNA TGCGCCAGCAGCCAAGGGCGGGACAGCTACAATGAGCAGTTCTTC. Translating gives CASSQGRDSYNEQFF.

This chain links TRBV27 with TRBJ2-1; D unclear. This CDR3 has 14 amino acids. Trimming left V 3 bases short and J 5 bases short, with 11 bases between. Germline lookup yields CDR1 MNHEY and CDR2 SMNVEV (reference sequence). The chain's CDR3 is CASSFLSPDNEQFF. For the CDR3, the DNA is TGTGCCAGCAGTTTCCTCTCCCCAGACAATGAGCAGTTCTTC.

The rearrangement uses TRBV4-3 and TRBJ1-1; 8 positions agree with TRBD1. Per the germline V gene, CDR1 is LGHNA and CDR2 is YSLEER. The CDR3 has 17 residues. Trimming at V came to 1 base and at J to 1 base, leaving 8 bases not matched to a gene. In nucleotides, the CDR3 is TGCGCCAGCAGCCAAGGCATCTTGGGGACAGGGAACACTGAAGCTTTCTTT. Translation gives CASSQGILGTGNTEAFF.

The chain employs TRBV27 and TRBJ1-6; perhaps TRBD1 as D (6 bases). V gave up 6 bases and J gave up 7 bases, with 19 bases separating them. Germline V gene sequence: CDR1 MNHEY, CDR2 SMNVEV (reference sequence). This CDR3 region has 16 residues. CDR3 protein: CASSQLVAGANSPLHF. CDR3 nucleotide sequence: TGTGCCAGCAGCCAGCTAGTGGCAGGGGCAAATTCACCCCTCCACTTT.

The chain joins TRBV7-2 to TRBJ1-2; 9 nucleotides align to TRBD1. Germline lookup yields CDR1 SGHTA and CDR2 FQGNSA. The CDR3 runs 13 residues. The junction had 3 bases not matched to a gene; V was cut back by 5 bases and J by 5 bases. In nucleotides, the CDR3 is TGTGCCAGCAGCACGACAGGGGGGTATGGCTACACCTTC. Its protein is CASSTTGGYGYTF.

This chain links TRBV28 with TRBJ2-7; the match to TRBD1 covers 9 bases. CDR1 is MDHEN, CDR2 SYDVKM, per germline. The J segment lost 7 bases and the V segment lost 0 bases, leaving 10 bases of the junction unmatched. The CDR3 covers 16 residues. DNA of the CDR3: TGTGCCAGCAGTTTATGGGTCCGGGGACAGGGTGGGGAGCAGTACTTC. Protein sequence: CASSLWVRGQGGEQYF.

Only one count was recorded for this clone. V usage is TRBV14 and J usage is TRBJ2-5; a possible D gene is TRBD2 (5 bases). The CDR3 loop spans 15 amino acids. Germline CDR1 SGHDN, CDR2 FVKESK. Trimming cost V 1 base and J 3 bases, with 12 bases left between them. The CDR3 here is CASSQGQRREETQYF. As DNA, the CDR3 is TGTGCCAGCAGCCAAGGTCAGCGGAGAGAAGAGACCCAGTACTTC. The variable domain in full, with the rest retrieved from reference TRBV14 and TRBJ2-5, is EAGVTQFPSHSVIEKGQTVTLRCDPISGHDNLYWYRRVMGKEIKFLLHFVKESKQDESGMPNNRFLAERTGGTYSTLKVQPAELEDSGVYFCASSQGQRREETQYFGPGTRLLVL.

The CDR3 spells CASTLKQGYEQYF. CDR3 DNA sequence: TGTGCCAGTACCCTAAAACAGGGCTACGAGCAGTACTTC. The rearrangement links TRBV7-2 to TRBJ2-7; D possibly corresponds to TRBD1 (6 bases). CDR3 size: 13 residues. Germline-derived CDR1 and CDR2 are SGHTA and FQGNSA. V lost 9 bases and J 3 bases, leaving 15 bases between the germline ends. Full variable domain (outside the CDR3, taken from reference TRBV7-2 and TRBJ2-7): GAGVSQSPSNKVTEKGKDVELRCDPISGHTALYWYRQSLGQGLEFLIYFQGNSAPDKSGLPSDRFSAERTGGSVSTLTIQRTQQEDSAVYLCASTLKQGYEQYFGPGTRLTVT.

This clone was recorded once. In DNA, the CDR3 is TGTGCCAGCAGTCCCTGGACTAGCGGGGAGTACGAGCAGTACTTC. Amino acids: CASSPWTSGEYEQYF. J is TRBJ2-7 and V is TRBV7-9; TRBD2 agrees at 12 bases. Germline V gene data show CDR1 as SEHNR and CDR2 as FQNEAQ (reference sequence). V shed 6 bases and J 4 bases; nucleotides not matched to a gene: 7. The CDR3 loop spans 15 amino acids.

V gene TRBV6-6 combines with J gene TRBJ1-1; D gene unclear. The CDR3 totals 14 residues. Germline V gene data show CDR1 as MNHNY and CDR2 as SVGAGI (reference sequence). V gave up 3 bases and J gave up 1 base, with 9 bases separating them. The CDR3 is CASSYRVGNTEAFF. CDR3 coding DNA: TGTGCCAGCAGTTATCGGGTGGGGAACACTGAAGCTTTCTTT.

The chain links TRBV27 to TRBJ2-6; D is unclear. The germline V gene encodes CDR1 MNHEY and CDR2 SMNVEV (reference sequence). This CDR3 has 13 residues. The V and J ends lost 6 bases and 3 bases respectively, with 6 bases between them. In DNA, the CDR3 is TGTGCCAGCAGGTATAGTGGGGCCAACGTCCTGACTTTC. Its translation: CASRYSGANVLTF. Complete variable domain (other parts from reference TRBV27 and TRBJ2-6): EAQVTQNPRYLITVTGKKLTVTCSQNMNHEYMSWYRQDPGLGLRQIYYSMNVEVTDKGDVPEGYKVSRKEKRNFPLILESPSPNQTSLYFCASRYSGANVLTFGAGSRLTVL.

Written as DNA, the CDR3 is TGTGCCAGCAGCCAAGATCCGGCTAGCTTCGAGACCCAGTACTTC. It yields the protein CASSQDPASFETQYF. The V gene is TRBV4-2, the J gene TRBJ2-5; a weak D match, TRBD2 (5 bases). Germline CDR1 LGHNA, CDR2 YNFKEQ. The V end was cut by 0 bases, the J end by 5 bases, with 13 bases between. CDR3 size: 15 residues.

The chain couples TRBV9 to TRBJ2-1; perhaps TRBD1 as D (6 bases). The CDR3 runs to 11 residues. Trimming shortened V by 3 bases and J by 12 bases, and 10 bases separated the two germline ends. Germline V gene sequence: CDR1 SGDLS, CDR2 YYNGEE. The CDR3 spells CASSGTGRQFF. In DNA form, the CDR3 reads TGTGCCAGCAGCGGAACAGGGAGGCAGTTCTTC.

The chain recombines TRBV7-2 with TRBJ1-5; TRBD1 is a possible D gene (6 bases). Trimming took 5 bases from V and 2 from J, leaving 16 bases between them. The CDR3 consists of 16 residues. Germline loops: CDR1 SGHTA, CDR2 FQGNSA. Written as DNA, the CDR3 is TGTGCCAGCAGCGTGGCGGGGGGGGCGGGCAATCAGCCCCAGCATTTT. Translating it yields CASSVAGGAGNQPQHF.